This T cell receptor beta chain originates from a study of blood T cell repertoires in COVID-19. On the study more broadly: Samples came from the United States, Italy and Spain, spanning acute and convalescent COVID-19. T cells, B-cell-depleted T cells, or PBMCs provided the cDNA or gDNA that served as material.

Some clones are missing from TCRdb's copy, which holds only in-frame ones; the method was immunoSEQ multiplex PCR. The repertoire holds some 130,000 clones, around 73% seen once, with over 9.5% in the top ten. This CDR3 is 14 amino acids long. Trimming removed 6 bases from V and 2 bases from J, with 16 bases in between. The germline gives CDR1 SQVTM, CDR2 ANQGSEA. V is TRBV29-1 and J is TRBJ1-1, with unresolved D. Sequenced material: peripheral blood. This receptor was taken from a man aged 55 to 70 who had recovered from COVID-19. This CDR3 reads CSVESGSSNTEAFF. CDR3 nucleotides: TGCAGCGTAGAATCCGGGTCCAGCAACACTGAAGCTTTCTTT.